The 23 T cell receptor beta chains below all came from one sample that was sequenced in a study of T cell responses to AZD1222 COVID-19 vaccine. The data were produced by immunoSEQ multiplex PCR, yet TCRdb's version contains in-frame clones alone and is incomplete. Here the sample spans 130,000 to 150,000 clones, approximately 88% being singletons. Sample: peripheral blood, taken on day 0 of AZD1222 vaccination. The receptor source for this set is an adult in good health.

The rearrangement joins TRBV9 to TRBJ1-4; D unresolved. V lost 0 bases and J lost 3, with 12 bases in between. CDR3 length equals 16 residues. CDR1 and CDR2 (germline): SGDLS, YYNGEE. The CDR3 nucleotides are TGTGCCAGCAGCGTAGCGGCCTCCTCGGCTAATGAAAAACTGTTTTTT. Its translation is CASSVAASSANEKLFF.

The chain employs TRBV7-9 and TRBJ2-1, with D hard to call. The V gene lost 2 bases and the J gene lost 8 bases, with 16 bases spanning the gap. CDR1 and CDR2 from the germline V gene are SEHNR and FQNEAQ (reference sequence). The CDR3 has 15 amino acids. The CDR3 loop is CASSLMGITYDEQFF. DNA for the CDR3: TGTGCCAGCAGCTTAATGGGAATTACTTACGATGAGCAGTTCTTC. The full variable domain, with the rest looked up from reference TRBV7-9 and TRBJ2-1, is DTGVSQNPRHKITKRGQNVTFRCDPISEHNRLYWYRQTLGQGPEFLTYFQNEAQLEKSRLLSDRFSAERPKGSFSTLEIQRTEQGDSAMYLCASSLMGITYDEQFFGPGTRLTVL.

V is TRBV10-3 and J is TRBJ2-5, with D possibly TRBD1 on 6 matching bases. This CDR3 contains 18 residues. The V and J ends lost 1 base and 4 bases respectively, with 22 bases between them. From germline, CDR1 is ENHRY and CDR2 SYGVKD. For the CDR3, the DNA is TGTGCCATCAGTGAGTTGAATCCGGGACAATGGGGTGGAGAGACCCAGTACTTC. Translated, it gives CAISELNPGQWGGETQYF.

The chain carries TRBV7-3 and TRBJ1-2, with D unclear. The V end was cut by 5 bases, the J end by 2 bases, with 6 bases between. This CDR3 comprises 12 residues. Germline assignment: CDR1 SGHTA and CDR2 FQGTGA. The CDR3 sequence is CASSDSNYGYTF. CDR3 DNA sequence: TGTGCCAGCAGCGATTCGAACTATGGCTACACCTTC.

The CDR3 protein is CASSLGTGGQPQHF. CDR3 DNA: TGTGCCAGCAGCCTGGGGACAGGGGGTCAGCCCCAGCATTTT. This sequence joins TRBV28 and TRBJ1-5; 11 bases are shared with TRBD1. The CDR3 length is 14 residues. The germline V gene encodes CDR1 MDHEN and CDR2 SYDVKM. Unmatched junction bases numbered 4, after V lost 6 bases and J lost 6 bases. Together with reference TRBV28 and TRBJ1-5, the CDR3 gives the full variable domain: DVKVTQSSRYLVKRTGEKVFLECVQDMDHENMFWYRQDPGLGLRLIYFSYDVKMKEKGDIPEGYSVSREKKERFSLILESASTNQTSMYLCASSLGTGGQPQHFGDGTRLSIL.

This clone has just a few counts. The chain uses TRBV5-1 and TRBJ2-2; 9 positions agree with TRBD2. This CDR3 is built from 17 residues. Trimming took 7 bases from V and 0 from J; bases not matched to a gene: 10. Per germline, CDR1 SGHRS and CDR2 YFSETQ. CDR3 region: CASSLAGGPPNTGELFF. Written as DNA, the CDR3 is TGCGCCAGCTCCCTGGCGGGGGGGCCACCGAACACCGGGGAGCTGTTTTTT.

The rearrangement uses TRBV2 and TRBJ1-5, with unresolved D. The ends were cut back, 2 bases at V and 4 bases at J, with 12 bases in the middle. The CDR3 length is 15 residues. The germline CDR1 and CDR2 sequences are SNHLY and FYNNEI. The CDR3 bases are TGTGCCAGCAGTGAACTTGCAGCCGGGAATCAGCCCCAGCATTTT. Protein sequence: CASSELAAGNQPQHF.

The chain uses TRBV7-3 and TRBJ2-2, with D unclear. Germline loops: CDR1 SGHTA, CDR2 FQGTGA. Trimming took 3 bases from V and 0 from J, leaving 5 bases between them. The CDR3 is made up of 14 amino acids. DNA of the CDR3: TGTGCCAGCAGCTTTTCCGCGAACACCGGGGAGCTGTTTTTT. This translates into CASSFSANTGELFF.

The chain combines TRBV3-1 (or the pseudogene TRBV3-2) with TRBJ1-2; no firm D call. Germline CDR1 is LGHDT and CDR2 is YNNKEL (reference sequence). This CDR3 has 13 amino acids. The V and J ends lost 0 bases and 8 bases respectively, with 10 bases between them. The DNA for the CDR3 is TGTGCCAGCAGCCAAGAACGAGGTCGCGGCTACACCTTC. Translating gives CASSQERGRGYTF.

J is TRBJ1-1 and V is TRBV30, with D possibly matching TRBD1 (6 bases). Germline V lookup: CDR1 GTSNPN, CDR2 SVGIG (reference sequence). V lost 4 bases and J lost 1, with 7 bases in between. The CDR3 spans 12 residues. This chain's CDR3 is CAWNRANTEAFF. In nucleotides, the CDR3 is TGTGCCTGGAACAGGGCGAACACTGAAGCTTTCTTT.

V gene TRBV30 combines with J gene TRBJ2-3; TRBD2 matches at 9 bases. The CDR3 runs 13 residues. J gave up 2 bases and V 4 bases, and 1 base lay outside the gene matches. The V gene's germline CDR1 is GTSNPN and CDR2 SVGIG (reference sequence). CDR3 sequence reads: CAWKRGDTDTQYF. In DNA form, the CDR3 reads TGTGCCTGGAAGCGGGGGGACACAGATACGCAGTATTTT.

The genes are TRBV27 and TRBJ1-2; 9 positions agree with TRBD1. The length of the CDR3 is 15 residues. The ends lost 8 bases at V and 8 bases at J; junction bases unmatched: 15. The germline CDR1 and CDR2 sequences are MNHEY and SMNVEV (reference sequence). CDR3 amino acids: CASWKRDRELEGYTF. The CDR3 nucleotides read TGTGCCAGCTGGAAGCGGGACAGGGAATTGGAAGGCTACACCTTC.

The rearrangement uses TRBV7-9 and TRBJ1-2; D gene uncertain. This CDR3 spans 16 amino acids. Trimming shortened V by 5 bases and J by 3 bases, and 19 bases separated the two germline ends. Germline V gene data show CDR1 as SEHNR and CDR2 as FQNEAQ (reference sequence). The CDR3 protein is CASSQRTASLDYGYTF. CDR3 DNA sequence: TGTGCCAGCAGCCAAAGAACAGCCTCCTTGGACTATGGCTACACCTTC.

This clone was observed a single time. The rearrangement uses TRBV7-2 and TRBJ2-3; D is uncertain. The CDR3 sequence is 14 residues long. Trimming removed 2 bases at V and 4 bases at J, with 10 bases between. Germline V lookup: CDR1 SGHTA, CDR2 FQGNSA. This CDR3 reads CASSLQAAPDTQYF. In nucleotides, the CDR3 is TGTGCCAGCAGCTTACAAGCAGCCCCAGATACGCAGTATTTT.

This chain links TRBV6-5 with TRBJ2-1; D ambiguous. The CDR3 loop spans 12 amino acids. Germline loops: CDR1 MNHEY, CDR2 SVGAGI. Trimming stripped 0 bases from V and 10 bases from J, with 7 bases between. The CDR3 sequence: CASSYSDGEQFF. In nucleotides, the CDR3 is TGTGCCAGCAGTTACTCCGATGGGGAGCAGTTCTTC.

Notes on this clone: One end of the junction is discordant with germline, which a read error may explain. The rearrangement links TRBV7-7 to TRBJ2-2; 9 bases align to TRBD1. The CDR3 has 16 amino acids. From germline, CDR1 is SSHAT and CDR2 FNYEAQ (reference sequence). CDR3 residues: CASSSTWTGDTGELFF. The CDR3 DNA sequence: TGTGCTAGCAGCTCAACCTGGACAGGGGACACCGGGGAGCTGTTTTTT.

This clone appeared once. The chain employs TRBV7-8 and TRBJ2-1, with 8 positions matching TRBD1. This CDR3 has 17 residues. Germline V lookup: CDR1 SGHVS, CDR2 FQNEAQ. J was trimmed by 2 bases and V by 4 bases; bases with no gene match: 10. CDR3 nucleotide sequence: TGTGCCAGCAGCTCCCGCGACAGGGGCCGAACCTACAATGAGCAGTTCTTC. Residues: CASSSRDRGRTYNEQFF.

CDR3 nucleotide sequence: TGTGCCAGCTCACCACCGTCGAGTGTTGAGACCCAGTACTTC. Protein product: CASSPPSSVETQYF. The rearrangement uses TRBV18 and TRBJ2-5; no clear D gene. The CDR3 sequence is 14 residues long. The V and J ends lost 0 bases and 5 bases respectively, with 10 bases between them. The germline gives CDR1 KGHSH, CDR2 LQKENI.

The chain recombines TRBV27 with TRBJ1-1; TRBD1 aligns across 8 bases. V was clipped by 0 bases and J by 4 bases; unmatched bases: 7. The germline gives CDR1 MNHEY, CDR2 SMNVEV (reference sequence). The CDR3 runs to 16 residues. CDR3 protein: CASSLSPQGALTEAFF. The CDR3 DNA is TGTGCCAGCAGTTTATCCCCTCAGGGGGCACTCACTGAAGCTTTCTTT.

This chain joins TRBV27 and TRBJ1-4; 9 bases match TRBD1. Per germline, CDR1 MNHEY and CDR2 SMNVEV (reference sequence). There are 16 residues in the CDR3. The V and J ends lost 5 bases and 7 bases, in that order; junction bases with no gene match: 11. The CDR3 protein is CASSPWAGQGSEKLFF. The CDR3 nucleotides are TGTGCCAGCAGTCCATGGGCTGGACAGGGGTCTGAAAAACTGTTTTTT.

The chain couples TRBV4-2 to TRBJ2-3, with TRBD2 matching 7 bases. Germline values: CDR1 LGHNA, CDR2 YNFKEQ. V lost 4 bases, J lost 0 bases, and 4 bases stayed unmatched. The CDR3 is 15 residues long. CDR3 region: CASSPEAGSTDTQYF. The CDR3 nucleotides are TGTGCCAGCAGCCCGGAAGCGGGGAGCACAGATACGCAGTATTTT.

The gene calls are TRBV18 and TRBJ2-3; 16 nucleotides line up with TRBD2. The CDR3 totals 18 residues. Per germline, CDR1 KGHSH and CDR2 LQKENI. V lost 4 bases to trimming and J lost 1 base; unmatched junction nucleotides: 5. The CDR3, as DNA: TGTGCCAGCTCACTTCTGGGACTAGCGGGGGGGCGCACAGATACGCAGTATTTT. As protein: CASSLLGLAGGRTDTQYF.

CDR3 coding DNA: TGTGCCAGCAGCCAAGATGCGTATCGGGGAGATACGCAGTATTTT. Translating it yields CASSQDAYRGDTQYF. The genes are TRBV3-1 (or the pseudogene TRBV3-2) and TRBJ2-3; maybe TRBD2 (5 bases). V lost 0 bases to trimming and J lost 5 bases, with 12 bases between them. The germline gives CDR1 LGHDT, CDR2 YNNKEL (reference sequence). The CDR3 covers 15 residues.